This TCR beta chain emerged from a study of STAT5B mutations in CD4+ large granular lymphocyte leukemia. Study details: Among healthy donors, a particular HLA allele went with more CDR3 'QG' motifs.

On this clone: Its antigen is still unknown.

Study-level findings and limits: TRBV06-family usage was enriched in top patient clones (8/27) versus controls (2/35). Roughly a quarter of private leukemic clonotypes occurred rarely in other patients' non-leukemic repertoires. Patient CD4-sorted repertoires looked more clonal than healthy CD4+ repertoires, even without putative leukemic clones.

The data were produced by immunoSEQ multiplex PCR, yet TCRdb's version contains in-frame clones alone and is incomplete. The sample holds tens of thousands of clones, roughly 80% seen once. The CDR3 is 16 amino acids. The V gene's germline CDR1 is MNHEY and CDR2 SVGAGI. The ends were cut back, 0 bases at V and 2 bases at J, with 12 bases in the middle. The chain couples TRBV6-5 to TRBJ2-3; D is unclear. This clonotype was sampled from a human donor in good health. The sequencing sample was made of CD4+ T cells from blood buffy coats. The CDR3 nucleotides read TGTGCCAGCAGTTACTCGAGTAACCCCACCACAGATACGCAGTATTTT. It codes for CASSYSSNPTTDTQYF.